The rows below give T cell receptor beta chains drawn from one sample of a study of T cell responses to AZD1222 COVID-19 vaccine. Libraries were prepared by immunoSEQ multiplex PCR; TCRdb keeps only in-frame clonotypes and omits some of them. The data hold 100,000 or so clones, with 75% to 90% observed a single time. Sequences were derived from peripheral blood, sampled 28 days after the second AZD1222 dose. The receptors were sampled from an adult who received the AZD1222 COVID-19 vaccine. CDR3s include the opening cysteine and the closing phenylalanine or tryptophan. Expanded clones are given a class, and other clones once, few, many or no size at all.

j_call: TRBJ1-1; clone_size: -; cdr3_length: 14; v_call: TRBV7-2; cdr3_aa: CASSLEPGGEEAFF
j_call: TRBJ1-2; clone_size: -; cdr3_length: 15; v_call: TRBV27; cdr3_aa: CASSLSRDRIYGYTF
j_call: TRBJ1-3; clone_size: -; cdr3_length: 17; v_call: TRBV19; cdr3_aa: CASTLTGAKSSGNTIYF
j_call: TRBJ2-1; clone_size: -; cdr3_length: 19; v_call: TRBV9; cdr3_aa: CASSAPSRLAGGGPDEQFF
j_call: TRBJ1-1; clone_size: once; cdr3_length: 13; v_call: TRBV28; cdr3_aa: CASSSQGEGEAFF
j_call: TRBJ1-3; clone_size: once; cdr3_length: 14; v_call: TRBV28; cdr3_aa: CASTTGTNWNTIYF
j_call: TRBJ2-1; clone_size: -; cdr3_length: 17; v_call: TRBV18; cdr3_aa: CASSPPRGTPSYNEQFF
j_call: TRBJ1-2; clone_size: once; cdr3_length: 15; v_call: TRBV7-8; cdr3_aa: CASSFVGAGGDGYTF
j_call: TRBJ2-7; clone_size: -; cdr3_length: 13; v_call: TRBV12-3/TRBV12-4; cdr3_aa: CASSLAATYEQYF
j_call: TRBJ2-7; clone_size: once; cdr3_length: 18; v_call: TRBV3-1/TRBV3-2; cdr3_aa: CASSPSLAGGMMDGEQYF
j_call: TRBJ1-4; clone_size: -; cdr3_length: 16; v_call: TRBV6-1; cdr3_aa: CASSDTGVATNEKLFF
j_call: TRBJ1-1; clone_size: -; cdr3_length: 16; v_call: TRBV21-1; cdr3_aa: CASTKGLGVNRGEAFF